One sample yielded the 30 T cell receptor beta chains listed below, sequenced in a study of CXCR3-negative and CXCR3-positive naive CD8 T cells. No antigen has been assigned to these receptors. Points from the study as a whole: Higher TRB CDR3 hydrophobicity marked CXCR3-positive naive cells relative to CXCR3-negative naive cells.

UMI-labeled TRB cDNA libraries were prepared by 5' RACE. TCRdb re-called the 5' RACE reads and catalogs CDR3 proteins one per entry, DNA excluded. The sample has roughly 93,000 distinct CDR3 sequences, and its top ten clones hold roughly 1.1%. What was sequenced was naive CXCR3+ CD8+ T cells from blood. Subset given: CD45RO-CCR7+CD27+CD95- naive CD8+ T cells expressing CXCR3 (TNR3+). The receptors stem from a human donor in good health. Some clones in this sample may be carry-over from other donors' samples.

The chain is built from TRBV12-3 or TRBV12-4 and TRBJ2-7; TCRdb reports TRBD1, a call that lacks DNA to check it against. The CDR3 consists of 14 residues. The CDR3 spells CASNPGGSSYEQYF.

The CDR3 spells CASSQAGGAYNEQFF. The rearrangement uses TRBV14 and TRBJ2-1. Germline V gene sequence: CDR1 SGHDN, CDR2 FVKESK. The CDR3 length is 15 residues.

The chain uses TRBV20-1 and TRBJ2-3; TCRdb proposes TRBD2, but this gene call is untestable without DNA. The germline V gene has CDR1 DFQATT and CDR2 SNEGSKA (reference sequence). This CDR3 is 16 amino acids long. The CDR3 region is CTRGLAGALRTDTQYF.

The chain recombines TRBV5-1 with TRBJ2-7; TCRdb returns TRBD1, unconfirmable since there is no DNA. Germline CDR1 and CDR2: SGHRS and YFSETQ. There are 14 residues in the CDR3. CDR3 protein: CASSSFDSPYEQYF. Based on the CDR3 plus reference TRBV5-1 and TRBJ2-7, the full variable domain is KAGVTQTPRYLIKTRGQQVTLSCSPISGHRSVSWYQQTPGQGLQFLFEYFSETQRNKGNFPGRFSGRQFSNSRSEMNVSTLELGDSALYLCASSSFDSPYEQYFGPGTRLTVT.

The genes are TRBV7-6 and TRBJ2-7; the TCRdb call, TRBD2, lacks DNA for checking. There are 16 residues in the CDR3. The germline gives CDR1 SGHVS, CDR2 FNYEAQ. This chain's CDR3 is CASSLDGPDRNYEQYF.

The chain has TRBV6-5 and TRBJ2-1; TCRdb's D gene call, TRBD1, goes unchecked for lack of DNA. The CDR3 loop spans 14 amino acids. Germline CDR1 reads MNHEY; CDR2 reads SVGAGI. CDR3 amino acids: CASSRDRGLNEQFF.

This sequence joins TRBV14 and TRBJ2-7; TCRdb outputs TRBD1, but without DNA this stays unchecked. The CDR3 extends over 19 amino acids. CDR1 and CDR2 (germline): SGHDN, FVKESK. CDR3 in amino acids: CASSQDRDQQGRVIYEQYF.

V gene TRBV21-1 combines with J gene TRBJ2-5; TCRdb calls TRBD2, which cannot be checked without DNA. TRBV21-1 represents a pseudogene. The CDR3 is made up of 16 amino acids. The CDR3 spells CASSKGGGRDQETQYF.

The genes are TRBV6-5 and TRBJ2-7; absent DNA, TCRdb's TRBD1 call cannot be checked. CDR1 is MNHEY and CDR2 is SVGAGI in the germline V gene. This CDR3 is built from 15 residues. The CDR3 reads CASSYSAGGSYEQYF.

The rearrangement uses TRBV11-2 and TRBJ2-4; TCRdb outputs TRBD1, but without DNA this stays unchecked. Looked up from germline, CDR1 is SGHAT and CDR2 is FQNNGV. The CDR3 extends over 14 amino acids. The CDR3 protein is CASSQTQGENIQYF.

The chain has TRBV6-4 and TRBJ2-1; the D call from TCRdb, TRBD1, cannot be confirmed without DNA. The CDR3 consists of 14 residues. Germline V gene sequence: CDR1 MRHNA, CDR2 SNTAGT. Here the CDR3 reads CASSWGQGYTEQFF.

CDR3 amino acids: CASSLASGHNIQYF. The rearrangement uses TRBV11-3 and TRBJ2-4; with no DNA, the TCRdb D assignment of TRBD1 cannot be verified. CDR1 SGHNT and CDR2 YENEEA come from the germline V gene. The CDR3 totals 14 residues.

The chain joins TRBV6-5 to TRBJ2-5. Germline CDR1 reads MNHEY; CDR2 reads SVGAGI. The CDR3 has 14 residues. This CDR3 reads CASSYSSGPETQYF.

This sequence joins TRBV29-1 and TRBJ2-1; as DNA is missing, the TRBD2 call by TCRdb cannot be tested. CDR1 and CDR2 (germline): SQVTM, ANQGSEA. The CDR3 is 18 amino acids. The CDR3 is CSVDPGLAGTFLPGEQFF.

The chain combines TRBV7-2 with TRBJ2-7. CDR1 and CDR2 (germline): SGHTA, FQGNSA. This CDR3 is built from 14 residues. CDR3: CASSLGMMGYEQYF.

The chain links TRBV12-3 or TRBV12-4 to TRBJ2-1; no DNA is available, so the TRBD2 call from TCRdb remains unchecked. The CDR3 consists of 14 residues. The CDR3 protein is CASNSGETYNEQFF.

The chain carries TRBV6-2 or TRBV6-3 and TRBJ1-1; checking the TCRdb D call of TRBD1 is not possible without DNA. The CDR3 is 16 amino acids. Germline V lookup: CDR1 MNHEY, CDR2 SVGEGT. The CDR3 region is CASSYGRTGGNTEAFF.

This chain connects TRBV6-5 to TRBJ2-2; TCRdb's assignment of TRBD2 cannot be checked, as there is no DNA. Germline V gene data show CDR1 as MNHEY and CDR2 as SVGAGI. The CDR3 sequence is 14 residues long. The CDR3 sequence: CASRDYPNTGELFF.

J is TRBJ2-1 and V is TRBV7-8; the D call from TCRdb, TRBD1, cannot be confirmed without DNA. In germline, CDR1 is SGHVS, CDR2 FQNEAQ. The CDR3 is 15 residues long. This CDR3 reads CASSFGGATRNEQFF.

This sequence joins TRBV29-1 and TRBJ2-2; checking the TCRdb D call of TRBD1 is not possible without DNA. The CDR3 is 12 amino acids. Per germline, CDR1 SQVTM and CDR2 ANQGSEA. This chain's CDR3 is CSVTGSIGELFF.

The V and J genes are TRBV10-3 and TRBJ2-4; TCRdb lists TRBD2, though no DNA is available to test this call. CDR1 and CDR2 from the germline V gene are ENHRY and SYGVKD. The CDR3 runs to 14 residues. This CDR3 reads CAISESGEKNIQYF.

The chain has TRBV7-2 and TRBJ2-7. CDR3 size: 12 residues. Germline V lookup: CDR1 SGHTA, CDR2 FQGNSA. The chain's CDR3 is CASSLGLSEQYF.

The chain links TRBV7-2 to TRBJ2-1; TCRdb returns TRBD2, unconfirmable since there is no DNA. The V gene's germline CDR1 is SGHTA and CDR2 FQGNSA. The CDR3 length is 17 residues. CDR3 sequence: CASSLLLIAGGINEQFF.

The chain is built from TRBV5-1 and TRBJ2-3; TCRdb reports TRBD1, a call that lacks DNA to check it against. The CDR3 loop spans 14 amino acids. Germline V gives CDR1 SGHRS, CDR2 YFSETQ. CDR3 residues: CASSPAGAPDTQYF.

The chain links TRBV2 to TRBJ2-5; TCRdb indicates TRBD2, and absent DNA this call remains unverified. The CDR3 length is 13 residues. CDR1 is SNHLY and CDR2 is FYNNEI in the germline V gene. The CDR3 reads CASGTKPPETQYF.

This rearrangement joins TRBV10-3 to TRBJ2-7. The CDR3 spans 13 residues. CDR1 ENHRY and CDR2 SYGVKD come from the germline V gene. Here the CDR3 reads CAIRPDRSYEQYF.

The chain uses TRBV7-3 and TRBJ2-1; the D call of TRBD1 rests on TCRdb alone, since no DNA is present to check it. This CDR3 spans 13 amino acids. Germline V lookup: CDR1 SGHTA, CDR2 FQGTGA. The CDR3 sequence: CASSTSPGNEQFF.

The CDR3 reads CASSKGPTGAGELFF. The chain combines TRBV23-1 with TRBJ2-2; lacking DNA, the TRBD1 call made by TCRdb goes unchecked. TRBV23-1 counts as an open reading frame of uncertain function. This CDR3 has 15 amino acids.

This chain joins TRBV28 and TRBJ2-3; TCRdb's D call, TRBD2, is unchecked because there is no DNA. Germline CDR1 MDHEN, CDR2 SYDVKM. The CDR3 runs 14 residues. The CDR3 sequence is CASSLGAPPNTQYF. The full variable domain, in which reference TRBV28 and TRBJ2-3 provide the parts outside the CDR3, is DVKVTQSSRYLVKRTGEKVFLECVQDMDHENMFWYRQDPGLGLRLIYFSYDVKMKEKGDIPEGYSVSREKKERFSLILESASTNQTSMYLCASSLGAPPNTQYFGPGTRLTVL.

V gene TRBV7-3 combines with J gene TRBJ2-7. Germline values: CDR1 SGHTA, CDR2 FQGTGA. This CDR3 is 15 amino acids long. The CDR3 sequence is CASSLDGDLGNEQYF. The full variable domain, in which reference TRBV7-3 and TRBJ2-7 provide the parts outside the CDR3, is GAGVSQTPSNKVTEKGKYVELRCDPISGHTALYWYRQSLGQGPEFLIYFQGTGAADDSGLPNDRFFAVRPEGSVSTLKIQRTERGDSAVYLCASSLDGDLGNEQYFGPGTRLTVT.